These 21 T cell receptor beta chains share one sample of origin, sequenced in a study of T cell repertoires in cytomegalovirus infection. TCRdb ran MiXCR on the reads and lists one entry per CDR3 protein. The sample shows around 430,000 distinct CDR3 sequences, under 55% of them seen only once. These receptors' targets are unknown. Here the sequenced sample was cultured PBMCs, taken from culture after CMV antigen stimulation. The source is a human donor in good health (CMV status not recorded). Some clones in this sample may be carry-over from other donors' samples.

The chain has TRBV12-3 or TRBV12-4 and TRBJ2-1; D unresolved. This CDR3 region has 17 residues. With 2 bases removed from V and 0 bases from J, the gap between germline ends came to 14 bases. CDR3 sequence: CASSLSVGPYSYNEQFF. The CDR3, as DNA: TGTGCCAGCAGTTTAAGTGTCGGGCCCTACTCCTACAATGAGCAGTTCTTC.

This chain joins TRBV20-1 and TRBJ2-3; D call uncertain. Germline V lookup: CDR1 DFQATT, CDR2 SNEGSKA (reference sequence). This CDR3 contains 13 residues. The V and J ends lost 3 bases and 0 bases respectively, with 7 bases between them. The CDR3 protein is CSARVSSTDTQYF. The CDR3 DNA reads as TGCAGTGCTAGGGTCAGTAGCACAGATACGCAGTATTTT.

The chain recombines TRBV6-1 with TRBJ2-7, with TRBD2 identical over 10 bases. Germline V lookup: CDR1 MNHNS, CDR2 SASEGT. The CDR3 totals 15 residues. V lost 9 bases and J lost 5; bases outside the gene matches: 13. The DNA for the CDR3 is TGTGCCAGTCGACCTCTCAGCGGGAGGGCCGACGAGCAGTACTTC. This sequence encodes CASRPLSGRADEQYF.

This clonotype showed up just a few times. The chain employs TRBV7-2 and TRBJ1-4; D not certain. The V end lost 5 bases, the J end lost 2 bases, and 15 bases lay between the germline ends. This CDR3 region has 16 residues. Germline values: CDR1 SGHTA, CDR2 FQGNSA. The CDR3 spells CASSRGGVWTNEKLFF. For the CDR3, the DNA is TGTGCCAGCAGCCGAGGCGGGGTTTGGACTAATGAAAAACTGTTTTTT.

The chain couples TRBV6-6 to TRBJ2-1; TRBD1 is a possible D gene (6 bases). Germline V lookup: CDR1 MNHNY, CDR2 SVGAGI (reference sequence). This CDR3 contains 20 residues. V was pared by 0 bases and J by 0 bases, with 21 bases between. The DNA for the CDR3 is TGTGCCAGCAGTTACTCATCCGGGCCAACAGGGATTACCTCCTACAATGAGCAGTTCTTC. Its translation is CASSYSSGPTGITSYNEQFF.

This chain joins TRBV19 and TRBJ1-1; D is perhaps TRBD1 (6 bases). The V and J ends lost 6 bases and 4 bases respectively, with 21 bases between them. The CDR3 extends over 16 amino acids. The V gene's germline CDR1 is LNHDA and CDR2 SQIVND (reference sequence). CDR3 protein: CASSPQWKRGSTEAFF. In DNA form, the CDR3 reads TGTGCCAGTAGCCCCCAGTGGAAGAGGGGGAGCACTGAAGCTTTCTTT. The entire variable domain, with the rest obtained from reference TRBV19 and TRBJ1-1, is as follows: DGGITQSPKYLFRKEGQNVTLSCEQNLNHDAMYWYRQDPGQGLRLIYYSQIVNDFQKGDIAEGYSVSREKKESFPLTVTSAQKNPTAFYLCASSPQWKRGSTEAFFGQGTRLTVV.

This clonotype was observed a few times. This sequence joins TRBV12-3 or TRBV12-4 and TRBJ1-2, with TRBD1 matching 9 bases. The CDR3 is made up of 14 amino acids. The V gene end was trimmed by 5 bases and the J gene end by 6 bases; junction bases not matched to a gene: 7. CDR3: CASSPRTGVNGYTF. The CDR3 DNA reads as TGTGCCAGCAGTCCCCGGACAGGGGTAAATGGCTACACCTTC.

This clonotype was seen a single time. CDR3 residues: CASSPSDDKLFF. The CDR3 DNA reads TGTGCCAGTAGCCCGTCGGACGATAAACTGTTTTTT. The chain combines TRBV19 with TRBJ1-4; D remains unclear. The CDR3 contains 12 residues. The germline gives CDR1 LNHDA, CDR2 SQIVND (reference sequence). The V and J ends lost 6 bases and 11 bases respectively, with 13 bases between them.

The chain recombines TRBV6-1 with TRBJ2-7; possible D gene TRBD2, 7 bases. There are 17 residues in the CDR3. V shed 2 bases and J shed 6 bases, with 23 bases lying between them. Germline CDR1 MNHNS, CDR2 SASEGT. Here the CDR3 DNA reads TGTGCCAGCAGTGAATACGGGTTCGGAGGGGGGGCCTCCGAGCAGTACTTC. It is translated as CASSEYGFGGGASEQYF.

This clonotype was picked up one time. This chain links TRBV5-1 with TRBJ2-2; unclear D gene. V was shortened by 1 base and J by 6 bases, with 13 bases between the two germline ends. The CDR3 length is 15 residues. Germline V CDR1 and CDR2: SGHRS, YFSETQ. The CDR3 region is CASSLSASAPGELFF. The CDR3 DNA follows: TGCGCCAGCAGCTTGTCGGCATCAGCCCCCGGGGAGCTGTTTTTT.

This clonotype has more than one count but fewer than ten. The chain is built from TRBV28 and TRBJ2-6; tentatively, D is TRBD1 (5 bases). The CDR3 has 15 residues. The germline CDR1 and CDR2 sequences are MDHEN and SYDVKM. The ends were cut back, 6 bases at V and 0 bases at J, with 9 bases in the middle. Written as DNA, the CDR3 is TGTGCCAGCAGGTATCAGGGCTCTGGGGCCAACGTCCTGACTTTC. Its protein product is CASRYQGSGANVLTF.

In DNA, the CDR3 is TGTGCCAGCAGCCGAACTAGCGGGAGTGACATTCAGTACTTC. It is translated as CASSRTSGSDIQYF. The genes are TRBV11-1 and TRBJ2-4; TRBD2 aligns across 11 bases. CDR3 length equals 14 residues. J lost 8 bases, V lost 5 bases, and 5 bases had no gene match. The V gene's germline CDR1 is SGHAT and CDR2 FQDESV (reference sequence).

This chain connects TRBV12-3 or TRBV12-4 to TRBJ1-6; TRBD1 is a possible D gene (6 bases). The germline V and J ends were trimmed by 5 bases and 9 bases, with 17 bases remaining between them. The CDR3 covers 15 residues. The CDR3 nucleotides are TGTGCCAGCAGTCCCCCCACAGGGAGTGTTTCACCCCTCCACTTT. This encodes CASSPPTGSVSPLHF.

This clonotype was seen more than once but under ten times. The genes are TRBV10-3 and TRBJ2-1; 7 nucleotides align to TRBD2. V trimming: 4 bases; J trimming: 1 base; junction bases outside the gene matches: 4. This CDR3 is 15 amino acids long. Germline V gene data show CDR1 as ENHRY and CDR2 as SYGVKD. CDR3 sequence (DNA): TGTGCCATCAGTGTGGGAGGGGAGTCCTACAATGAGCAGTTCTTC. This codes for CAISVGGESYNEQFF.

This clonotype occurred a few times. CDR3 protein: CASSTYRGTDTQYF. The CDR3 DNA reads TGTGCCAGCAGTACATACCGAGGGACAGATACGCAGTATTTT. The genes are TRBV6-2 or TRBV6-3 and TRBJ2-3, with a possible D match to TRBD2 (5 bases). The germline V and J ends were trimmed by 5 bases and 3 bases, with 12 bases remaining between them. This CDR3 region has 14 residues. From germline, CDR1 is MNHEY and CDR2 SVGEGT.

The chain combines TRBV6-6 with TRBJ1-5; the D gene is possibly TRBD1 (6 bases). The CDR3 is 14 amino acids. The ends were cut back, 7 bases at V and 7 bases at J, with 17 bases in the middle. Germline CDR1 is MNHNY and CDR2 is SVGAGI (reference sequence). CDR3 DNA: TGTGCCAGCATCCTGGGACATCCAAACCAGCCCCAGCATTTT. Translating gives CASILGHPNQPQHF.

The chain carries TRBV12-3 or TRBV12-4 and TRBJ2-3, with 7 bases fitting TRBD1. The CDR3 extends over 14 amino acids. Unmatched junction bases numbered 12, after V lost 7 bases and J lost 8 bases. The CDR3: CASTLSTGWGTQYF. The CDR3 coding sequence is TGTGCCAGCACCCTTTCGACAGGGTGGGGTACGCAGTATTTT.

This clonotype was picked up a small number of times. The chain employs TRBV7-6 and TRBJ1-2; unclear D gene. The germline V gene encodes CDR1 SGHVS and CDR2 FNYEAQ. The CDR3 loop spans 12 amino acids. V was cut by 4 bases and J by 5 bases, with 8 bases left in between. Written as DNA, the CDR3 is TGTGCCAGCAGCTCTACAGTTTATGGCTACACCTTC. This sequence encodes CASSSTVYGYTF.

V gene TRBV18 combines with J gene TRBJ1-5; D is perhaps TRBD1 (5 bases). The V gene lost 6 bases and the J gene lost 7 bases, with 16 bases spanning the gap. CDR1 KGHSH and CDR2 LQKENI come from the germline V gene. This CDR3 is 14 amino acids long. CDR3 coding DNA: TGTGCCAGCTCGCGGTCCAGGGAAGAGCAGCCCCAGCATTTT. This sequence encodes CASSRSREEQPQHF.

The CDR3 protein is CASSLQGTLIGYTF. The CDR3 DNA reads TGTGCCAGCAGCTTGCAGGGGACCCTAATTGGCTACACCTTC. This chain links TRBV5-5 with TRBJ1-2, with D perhaps matching TRBD1 (6 bases). Germline values: CDR1 SGHKS, CDR2 YYEKEE (reference sequence). The CDR3 covers 14 residues. Trimming removed 1 base from V and 7 bases from J, with 14 bases in between.

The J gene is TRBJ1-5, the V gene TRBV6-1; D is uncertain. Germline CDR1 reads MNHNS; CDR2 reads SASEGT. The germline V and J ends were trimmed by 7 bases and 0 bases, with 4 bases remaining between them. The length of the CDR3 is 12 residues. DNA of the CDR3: TGTGCCAGCAAGCATAGCAATCAGCCCCAGCATTTT. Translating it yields CASKHSNQPQHF.